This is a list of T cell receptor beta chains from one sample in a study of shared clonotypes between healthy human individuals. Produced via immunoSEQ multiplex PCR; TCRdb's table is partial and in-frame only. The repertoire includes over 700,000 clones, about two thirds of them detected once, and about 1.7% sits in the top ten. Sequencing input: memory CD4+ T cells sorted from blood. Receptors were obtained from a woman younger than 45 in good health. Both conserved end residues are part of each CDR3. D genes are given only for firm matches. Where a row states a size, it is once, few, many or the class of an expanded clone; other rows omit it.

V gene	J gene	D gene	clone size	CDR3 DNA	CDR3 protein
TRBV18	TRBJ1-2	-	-	TGTGCCAGCTCACCCGAACGGGGGCTACTTGTCGCCTTC	CASSPERGLLVAF
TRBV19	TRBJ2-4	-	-	TGTGCCACTACCCCGGACTTTCTAGCAGGAGCCAAAAACATTCAGTACTTC	CATTPDFLAGAKNIQYF
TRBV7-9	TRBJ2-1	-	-	TGTGCCAGCAGCTTAGGGGTCGCTCGCTCCTACAATGAGCAGTTCTTC	CASSLGVARSYNEQFF
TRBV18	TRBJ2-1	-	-	TGTGCCAGCTCACCACCGGCAGGATACAATGAGCAGTTCTTC	CASSPPAGYNEQFF
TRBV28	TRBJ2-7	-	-	TGTGCCAGCAGTTTACCAGGGAAGGGCGAGCAGTACTTC	CASSLPGKGEQYF
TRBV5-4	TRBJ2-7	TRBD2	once	TGTGCCAGCAGCCGAGACCTAGCGGTCTACGAGCAGTACTTC	CASSRDLAVYEQYF
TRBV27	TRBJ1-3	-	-	TGTGCCAGCTTTTCCCCAGCAGCGGGGGGAAACACCATATATTTT	CASFSPAAGGNTIYF
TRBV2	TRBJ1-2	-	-	TGTGCCAGCAGCCGGCCGGGGACCGCAGCTAACTATGGCTACACCTTC	CASSRPGTAANYGYTF
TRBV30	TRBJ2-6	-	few	TGTGCCTGGCAAGGGAGCTCTGGGGCCAACGTCCTGACTTTC	CAWQGSSGANVLTF
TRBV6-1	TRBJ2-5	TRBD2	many	TGTGCCAGCAGTGAAGTAGCGAGGGCTAGCGGTTCGTGGGAGACCCAGTACTTC	CASSEVARASGSWETQYF
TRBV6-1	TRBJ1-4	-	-	TGTGCCAGCAGTGAGCAGGGGAGGGATGAAAAACTGTTTTTT	CASSEQGRDEKLFF
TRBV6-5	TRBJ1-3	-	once	TGTGCCAGCAGTTACTCGAGTGATTACTCTGGAAACACCATATATTTT	CASSYSSDYSGNTIYF
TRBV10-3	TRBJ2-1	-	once	TGTGCCATCAGCGTAAAAGAGAGGGCAAGGAGAAATGAGCAGTTCTTC	CAISVKERARRNEQFF
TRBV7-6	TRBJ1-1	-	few	TGTGCCAGCAGCTTAGCGCACACCGGCGGAGGTACGGCTTTCTTT	CASSLAHTGGGTAFF
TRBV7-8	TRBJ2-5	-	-	TGTGCCAGCAGCTTCAGGACCTCCCAGGGGACCCAGTACTTC	CASSFRTSQGTQYF
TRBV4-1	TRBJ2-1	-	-	TGCGCCAGCAGCCAATTTGGTGAAGTGTTCTTC	CASSQFGEVFF
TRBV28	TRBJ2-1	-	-	TGTGCCAGCAGTTTCCAGGGGACCTACAATGAGCAGTTCTTC	CASSFQGTYNEQFF
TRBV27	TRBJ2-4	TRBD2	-	TGTGCCAGCAGTCCGAGGACTAGCCACCCCGCCAAAAACATTCAGTACTTC	CASSPRTSHPAKNIQYF
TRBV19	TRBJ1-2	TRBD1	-	TGTGCCAGTAGTATGGAACAGGGGAGCTATGGCTACACCTTC	CASSMEQGSYGYTF
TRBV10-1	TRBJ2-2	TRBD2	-	TGCGCCAGCAGTGAGTCAAAAGGGGAGGGTCCCGGGGAGCTGTTTTTT	CASSESKGEGPGELFF
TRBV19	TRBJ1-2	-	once	TGTGCCAGTACCTCATCAGGGTTCTATGGCTACACCTTC	CASTSSGFYGYTF
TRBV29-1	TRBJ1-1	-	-	TGCAGCGTGGGAAAAACAGGGATGAACACTGAAGCTTTCTTT	CSVGKTGMNTEAFF
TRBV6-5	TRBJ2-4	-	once	TGTGCCAGCTCTGAAGGGAGGGCCAAAAACATTCAGTACTTC	CASSEGRAKNIQYF
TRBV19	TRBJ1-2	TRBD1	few	TGTGCCAGTAGCACCGGGACAGAGGACCTCTATGGCTACACCTTC	CASSTGTEDLYGYTF
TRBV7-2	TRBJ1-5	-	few	TGTGCCAGCAGCTCAAGAACAGGGATCGGTCAGCCCCAGCATTTT	CASSSRTGIGQPQHF
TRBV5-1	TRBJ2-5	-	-	TGCGCCAGCAGCCACACGGGGGCAGGTCAAGAGACCCAGTACTTC	CASSHTGAGQETQYF
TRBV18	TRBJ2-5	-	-	TGTGCCAGCTCCCGGGGGTCACCGTGGGAGACCCAGTACTTC	CASSRGSPWETQYF
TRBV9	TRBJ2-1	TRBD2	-	TGTGCCAGCAGCGTAGGCGGTAGCGGGACCTACAATGAGCAGTTCTTC	CASSVGGSGTYNEQFF
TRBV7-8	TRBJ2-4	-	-	TGTGCCAGCAGCTTAGCAGAGGCCAAAAACATTCAGTACTTC	CASSLAEAKNIQYF
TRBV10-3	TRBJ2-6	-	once	TGTGCCATCTCTGGGGCCAACGTCCTGACTTTC	CAISGANVLTF
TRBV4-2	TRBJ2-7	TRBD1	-	TGTGCCAGCAGCCAAGACAGGGGGCTTGCCTACGAGCAGTACTTC	CASSQDRGLAYEQYF
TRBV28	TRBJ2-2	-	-	TGTGCCAGCAGTTCCGGGGACACAAGGAGGGAGCTGTTTTTT	CASSSGDTRRELFF
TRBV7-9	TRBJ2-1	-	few	TGTGCCAGCAGCTTATCGCCCCCGATGGTAGTTCAGTTCTTC	CASSLSPPMVVQFF
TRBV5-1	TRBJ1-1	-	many	TGCGCCAGCAGCTTGGGGGACCTGAACACTGAAGCTTTCTTT	CASSLGDLNTEAFF
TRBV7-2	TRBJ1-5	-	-	TGTGCCAGCAGCTCGACGGTCGGGGTTTTAGGGCAGCCCCAGCATTTT	CASSSTVGVLGQPQHF
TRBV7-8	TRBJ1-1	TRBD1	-	TGTGCCAGCAGCCGAGCCTACCCAGGGGGCACTGAAGCTTTCTTT	CASSRAYPGGTEAFF
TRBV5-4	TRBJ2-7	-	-	TGTGCCAGCAGCTTCGGGACCTCCTACGAGCAGTACTTC	CASSFGTSYEQYF
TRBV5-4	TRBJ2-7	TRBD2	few	TGTGCCAGCAGCACCGGGACTAGCCGGCACGAGCAGTACTTC	CASSTGTSRHEQYF
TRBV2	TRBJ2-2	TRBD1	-	TGTGCCAGCAGTAAAGGGGACAGGTTATCAGTGAAAGTGGCCGGGGAGCTGTTTTTT	CASSKGDRLSVKVAGELFF
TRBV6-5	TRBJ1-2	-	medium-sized	TGTGCCAGCAGTCCACGACAACGCTATGGCTACACCTTC	CASSPRQRYGYTF
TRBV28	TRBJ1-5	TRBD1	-	TGTGCCAGCAGTTTAACAGGGGCGCGTAATCAGCCCCAGCATTTT	CASSLTGARNQPQHF
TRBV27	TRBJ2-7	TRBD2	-	TGTGCCAGCAGTTTTAATCGCGGGAGGGGAGAGCAGTACTTC	CASSFNRGRGEQYF
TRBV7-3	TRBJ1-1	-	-	TGTGCCAGCAGCCCCTCTCGGGGGAACACTGAAGCTTTCTTT	CASSPSRGNTEAFF
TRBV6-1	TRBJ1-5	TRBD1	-	TGTGCCAGCAGCAAGGGACAGGGGGCCCATCAGCCCCAGCATTTT	CASSKGQGAHQPQHF
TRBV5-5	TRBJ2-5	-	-	TGTGCCAGCAGCTTGCAGGGCCAAGAGACCCAGTACTTC	CASSLQGQETQYF
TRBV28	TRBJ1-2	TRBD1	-	TGTGCCAGCAGCGTACCGGGACAGGTGAATGGCTACACCTTC	CASSVPGQVNGYTF
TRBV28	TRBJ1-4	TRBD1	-	TGTGCCAGCAGTTTCTCGATTCGGGACAGCCACTTTGCTACTAATGAAAAACTGTTTTTT	CASSFSIRDSHFATNEKLFF
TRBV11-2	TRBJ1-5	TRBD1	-	TGTGCCAGCAGCTCCCCGACAGGGTCGGATAGCAATCAGCCCCAGCATTTT	CASSSPTGSDSNQPQHF
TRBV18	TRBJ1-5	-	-	TGTGCCAGCTCACCGCGAGGGGAAGTCGGTCAGCCCCAGCATTTT	CASSPRGEVGQPQHF
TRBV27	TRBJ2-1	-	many	TGTGCCAGCAGTTTGGGGTCAGCCCTGTACAATGAGCAGTTCTTC	CASSLGSALYNEQFF
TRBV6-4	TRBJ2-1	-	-	TGTGCCAGCAGTCCCCGGAATGAGCAGTTCTTC	CASSPRNEQFF
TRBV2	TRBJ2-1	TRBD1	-	TGTGCCAGCAGTGAAGAATTGATAGGACAGGGGAACAATGAGCAGTTCTTC	CASSEELIGQGNNEQFF
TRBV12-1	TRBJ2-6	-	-	TGTGCCAGCAGCTTCTCTTCTGGGGCCAACGTCCTGACTTTC	CASSFSSGANVLTF
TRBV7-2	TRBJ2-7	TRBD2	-	TGTGCCAGCAGCAAACTTAGGGCTAGCGGGACCTACGAGCAGTACTTC	CASSKLRASGTYEQYF
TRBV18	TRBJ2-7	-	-	TGTGCCAGCTCACCAGGACTGACCTACGAGCAGTACTTC	CASSPGLTYEQYF
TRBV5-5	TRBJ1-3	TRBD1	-	TGTGCCAGCAGCTGGGACGGGACAGTAGGAAACACCATATATTTT	CASSWDGTVGNTIYF
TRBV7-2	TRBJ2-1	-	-	TGTGCCAGCAGCTTAGCGGGAGGTTATAATGAGCAGTTCTTC	CASSLAGGYNEQFF
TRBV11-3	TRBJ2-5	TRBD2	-	TGTGCCAGCAGCTCTCGTGCGGGAGGCCCAGAGACCCAGTACTTC	CASSSRAGGPETQYF
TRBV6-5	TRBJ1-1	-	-	TGTGCCAGCAGTATGGAGTTGAACACTGAAGCTTTCTTT	CASSMELNTEAFF
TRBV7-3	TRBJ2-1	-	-	TGTGCCAGCAGCCCTTTTTCCAGCAGGACAAGTTACAATGAGCAGTTCTTC	CASSPFSSRTSYNEQFF